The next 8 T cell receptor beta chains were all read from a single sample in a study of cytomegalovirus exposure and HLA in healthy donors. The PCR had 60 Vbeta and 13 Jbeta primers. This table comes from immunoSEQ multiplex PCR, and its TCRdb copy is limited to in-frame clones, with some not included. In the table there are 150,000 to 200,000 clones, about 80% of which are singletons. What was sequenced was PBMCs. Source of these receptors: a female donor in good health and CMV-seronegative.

CDR3 region: CASRGLSRCLPQHF. Written as DNA, the CDR3 is TGTGCCAGCAGGGGCTTGAGCAGGTGCTTGCCCCAGCATTTT. V gene TRBV21-1 combines with J gene TRBJ1-5; the D segment call TRBD1 is taken from the table without a DNA check. TRBV21-1 has pseudogene status. The CDR3 has 14 amino acids.

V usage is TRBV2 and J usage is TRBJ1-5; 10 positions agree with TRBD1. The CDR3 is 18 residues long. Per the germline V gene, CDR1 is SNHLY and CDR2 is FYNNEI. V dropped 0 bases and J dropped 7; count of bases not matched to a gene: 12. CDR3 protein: CASSEADRGRIILQPQHF. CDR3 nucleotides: TGTGCCAGCAGTGAAGCAGACAGGGGGCGAATCATCTTGCAGCCCCAGCATTTT.

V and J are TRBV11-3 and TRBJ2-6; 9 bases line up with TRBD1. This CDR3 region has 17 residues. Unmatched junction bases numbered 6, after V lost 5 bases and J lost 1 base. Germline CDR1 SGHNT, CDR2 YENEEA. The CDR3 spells CASSRGQGGSGANVLTF. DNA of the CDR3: TGTGCCAGCAGCCGGGGACAGGGAGGGTCTGGGGCCAACGTCCTGACTTTC.

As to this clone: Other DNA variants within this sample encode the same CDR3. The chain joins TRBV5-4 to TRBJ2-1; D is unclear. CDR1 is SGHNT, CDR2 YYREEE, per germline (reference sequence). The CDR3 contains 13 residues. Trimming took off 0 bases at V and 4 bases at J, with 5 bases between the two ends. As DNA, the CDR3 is TGTGCCAGCAGCTTGGACGGGTACAATGAGCAGTTCTTC. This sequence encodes CASSLDGYNEQFF.

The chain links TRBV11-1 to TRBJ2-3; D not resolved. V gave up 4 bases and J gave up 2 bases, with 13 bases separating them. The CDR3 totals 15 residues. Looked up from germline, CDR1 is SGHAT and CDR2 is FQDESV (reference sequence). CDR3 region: CASSSGLPYTDTQYF. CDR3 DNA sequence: TGTGCCAGCAGCTCCGGTCTTCCCTACACAGATACGCAGTATTTT.

As DNA, the CDR3 is TGTGCCAGCAGCCAACGGCACAGGGGAGACTCTGGAAACACCATATATTTT. Amino acids: CASSQRHRGDSGNTIYF. The V call is TRBV14, the J call TRBJ1-3; 7 bases map to TRBD1. CDR3 size: 17 residues. CDR1 SGHDN and CDR2 FVKESK come from the germline V gene. Trimming at V came to 2 bases and at J to 0 bases, leaving 7 bases not matched to a gene.

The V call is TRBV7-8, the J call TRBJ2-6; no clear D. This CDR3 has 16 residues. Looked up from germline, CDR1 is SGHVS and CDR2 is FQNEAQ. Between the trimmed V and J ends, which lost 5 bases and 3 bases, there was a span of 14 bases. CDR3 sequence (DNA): TGTGCCAGCAGCCCGAGCCTTCGAAATGGGGCCAACGTCCTGACTTTC. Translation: CASSPSLRNGANVLTF.

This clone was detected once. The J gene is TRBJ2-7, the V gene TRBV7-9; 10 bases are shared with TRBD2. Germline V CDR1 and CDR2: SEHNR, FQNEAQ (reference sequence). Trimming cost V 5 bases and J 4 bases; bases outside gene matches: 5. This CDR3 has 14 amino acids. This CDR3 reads CASSAGLAIYEQYF. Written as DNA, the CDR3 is TGTGCCAGCAGCGCGGGACTAGCGATTTACGAGCAGTACTTC. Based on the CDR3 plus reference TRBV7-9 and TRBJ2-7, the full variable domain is DTGVSQNPRHKITKRGQNVTFRCDPISEHNRLYWYRQTLGQGPEFLTYFQNEAQLEKSRLLSDRFSAERPKGSFSTLEIQRTEQGDSAMYLCASSAGLAIYEQYFGPGTRLTVT.